These T cell receptor beta chains were read from a single sample in a study of blood T cell repertoires in COVID-19. Produced via immunoSEQ multiplex PCR; TCRdb's table is partial and in-frame only. The sample shows 150,000 to 250,000 clones, roughly three quarters of them seen only once. Sequencing used peripheral blood. These receptors were taken from a woman aged 40 to 55 with COVID-19, enrolled during active disease. Both conserved end residues are part of each CDR3. The order of the fields is J gene, clone size, V gene, D gene, CDR3 protein, CDR3 DNA. A D gene is named only where the DNA matches it firmly. The size field is filled for only some rows; it gives once, few, many or a size class.

TRBJ1-1 . TRBV2 . CASRGREAVLGAFF TGTGCCAGCAGGGGCAGGGAGGCCGTCTTGGGGGCTTTCTTT
TRBJ2-2 . TRBV10-1 TRBD2 CASSDPTGTIHTGELFF TGCGCCAGCAGTGACCCGACTGGGACTATCCACACCGGGGAGCTGTTTTTT
TRBJ2-7 once TRBV29-1 TRBD2 CSARRPGGHEQYF TGCAGCGCCCGTCGGCCGGGGGGGCACGAGCAGTACTTC
TRBJ2-5 . TRBV5-1 TRBD1 CASSLAGRGQETQYF TGCGCCAGCAGCTTGGCCGGCAGGGGGCAAGAGACCCAGTACTTC
TRBJ1-5 once TRBV5-4 TRBD1 CASSSDREGNQPQHF TGTGCCAGCAGCTCTGACAGGGAAGGAAATCAGCCCCAGCATTTT
TRBJ2-5 . TRBV7-2 . CASSLGPTQETQYF TGTGCCAGCAGCTTAGGCCCTACCCAAGAGACCCAGTACTTC
TRBJ2-3 . TRBV7-2 TRBD2 CASSSSGGRGSTDTQYF TGTGCCAGCAGCTCTAGCGGGGGTAGGGGGTCCACAGATACGCAGTATTTT
TRBJ2-7 few TRBV6-1 TRBD2 CASSEPAGGARGTPSSYEQYF TGTGCCAGCAGTGAACCCGCCGGGGGGGCTAGAGGGACGCCGAGCTCCTACGAGCAGTACTTC
TRBJ2-3 . TRBV27 . CASRRLGNTDTQYF TGTGCCAGCAGGAGACTAGGGAACACAGATACGCAGTATTTT
TRBJ2-1 once TRBV20-1 TRBD2 CSASSGRSDEQFF TGCAGTGCTAGTAGCGGGAGATCCGATGAGCAGTTCTTC
TRBJ1-5 few TRBV12-3/TRBV12-4 . CASSLRAAPQHF TGTGCCAGCAGTCTCAGGGCTGCGCCCCAGCATTTT